A selection of T cell receptor beta chains follows, all from one sample in a study of blood T cell repertoires in COVID-19. TCRdb's table, derived via immunoSEQ multiplex PCR, lists solely in-frame clones and lacks some. The sample carries about 260,000 clones, approximately 88% recorded once. The specimen sequenced was PBMCs or T cells enriched from blood (not recorded which). These receptors were taken from a middle-aged woman with acute COVID-19. Both conserved end residues are part of each CDR3. A D gene is named only where the DNA matches it firmly.

V	J	D	CDR3
TRBV18	TRBJ1-1	NA	CASSPGQVNTEAFF
TRBV10-3	TRBJ1-3	TRBD1	CAISGPGQERTIYF
TRBV2	TRBJ2-7	TRBD1	CASWGTGGSYEQYF
TRBV6-2/TRBV6-3	TRBJ2-1	TRBD2	CASSYRDPGLASSYNEQFF
TRBV12-3/TRBV12-4	TRBJ1-1	NA	CASSVQEDTEAFF
TRBV15	TRBJ1-4	TRBD1	CATSSQGAGRLFF
TRBV12-3/TRBV12-4	TRBJ1-2	NA	CASRDSYYGYTF
TRBV28	TRBJ2-2	TRBD2	CASRTGLAATGELFF
TRBV9	TRBJ2-7	NA	CASSVEGGSVYEQYF
TRBV11-3	TRBJ2-3	TRBD2	CASRVRAGGPDTQYF
TRBV6-5	TRBJ1-5	NA	CASSTNIHSNQPQHF
TRBV27	TRBJ1-1	NA	CASSLDKATEAFF
TRBV28	TRBJ2-1	TRBD2	CASSPLAGLGNEQFF
TRBV6-5	TRBJ1-2	NA	CASRAPGTSNYGYTF
TRBV25-1	TRBJ2-1	NA	CATQSLASPYNEQFF
TRBV2	TRBJ2-3	NA	CASSPGVASYTQYF
TRBV7-8	TRBJ1-2	TRBD1	CASSSETGGSGYTF
TRBV9	TRBJ2-1	TRBD1	CASSTDRGFSGQFF
TRBV13	TRBJ1-6	TRBD1	CASSLGQTRNSPLHF
TRBV6-1	TRBJ2-3	TRBD2	CASSGIAGAVTDTQYF
TRBV16	TRBJ1-2	NA	CASSQSGRVYGYTF
TRBV24-1	TRBJ1-5	NA	CATSFTGDQPQHF
TRBV7-9	TRBJ1-1	NA	CASSERTEAFF
TRBV19	TRBJ2-3	NA	CASSIFAGFTDTQYF
TRBV6-5	TRBJ1-5	NA	CASSPAAPGQPQHF
TRBV7-2	TRBJ2-3	NA	CASSLMRSGEQRQYF
TRBV10-3	TRBJ2-1	TRBD2	CAISEDGTSGSDYNEQFF
TRBV6-6	TRBJ1-2	TRBD1	CASSLTGGSDGYTF
TRBV7-2	TRBJ1-1	NA	CASSAHRVGGTEAFF
TRBV5-6	TRBJ2-2	NA	CASSLEGVTGELFF
TRBV7-9	TRBJ1-4	NA	CASSLAAFSGEKLFF
TRBV9	TRBJ2-2	TRBD1	CASRQGANGELFF
TRBV19	TRBJ2-1	NA	CASSPLGLTRAYEQFF
TRBV6-5	TRBJ1-2	NA	CASSIGQSGGYTF
TRBV7-2	TRBJ1-5	NA	CASSLAQGVGQPQHF
TRBV5-6	TRBJ1-4	TRBD1	CASSFHPQGANEKLFF
TRBV5-1	TRBJ1-2	NA	CASSLMDSSAGYTF
TRBV5-1	TRBJ2-5	NA	CASSLAYSQETQYF
TRBV25-1	TRBJ2-7	NA	CASGRADYEQYF
TRBV18	TRBJ2-1	TRBD2	CASSPPGAGEQFF